This entry lists 2 T cell receptor beta chains sequenced from one sample in a study of shared clonotypes between healthy human individuals. CD45RO-negative, CCR7-selected cells formed the naive CD8 fraction, which excluded terminally differentiated effector memory CD45RA+ cells. Sequenced by immunoSEQ multiplex PCR; TCRdb stores in-frame clones only, minus some. This sample has some 600,000 clones, with about 95% found just once. Sequenced sample: naive CD8+ T cells sorted from blood. Every receptor here comes from a woman aged 25 to 39 in good health.

This clone was seen once. This chain connects TRBV7-9 to TRBJ1-1; maybe TRBD1 (6 bases). CDR1 and CDR2 (germline): SEHNR, FQNEAQ (reference sequence). The CDR3 extends over 13 amino acids. V was trimmed by 5 bases and J by 11 bases, leaving 18 bases between them. Here the CDR3 reads CASSVLTGDPAFF. The CDR3 nucleotides read TGTGCCAGCAGCGTACTGACAGGAGACCCGGCTTTCTTT.

The rearrangement joins TRBV28 to TRBJ2-1; D gene ambiguous. The CDR3 length is 16 residues. The V gene lost 5 bases and the J gene lost 0 bases, with 14 bases spanning the gap. The germline gives CDR1 MDHEN, CDR2 SYDVKM. Written as DNA, the CDR3 is TGTGCCAGCAGTCTGGCGTCAGAGTACTCCTACAATGAGCAGTTCTTC. As protein: CASSLASEYSYNEQFF.